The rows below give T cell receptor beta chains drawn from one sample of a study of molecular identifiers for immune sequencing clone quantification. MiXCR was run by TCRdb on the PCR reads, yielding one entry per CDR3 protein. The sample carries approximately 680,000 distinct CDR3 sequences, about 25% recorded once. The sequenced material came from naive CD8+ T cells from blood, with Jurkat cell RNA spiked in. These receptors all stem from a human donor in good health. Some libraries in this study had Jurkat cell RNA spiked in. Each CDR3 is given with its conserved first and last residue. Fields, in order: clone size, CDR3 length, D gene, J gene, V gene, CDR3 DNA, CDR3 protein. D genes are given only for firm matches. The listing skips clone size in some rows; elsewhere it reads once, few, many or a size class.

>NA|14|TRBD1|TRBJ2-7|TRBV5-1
TGCGCCAGCAGGAAAGGGACAGGGGTCTACGAGCAGTACTTC
CASRKGTGVYEQYF
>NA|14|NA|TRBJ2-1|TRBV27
TGTGCCAGCAGTTTATCGACTTCCTACAATGAGCAGTTCTTC
CASSLSTSYNEQFF
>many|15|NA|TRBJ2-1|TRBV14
TGTGCCAGCAGCCAGATTGGGGGTAGCCGGGGTGAGCAGTTCTTC
CASSQIGGSRGEQFF
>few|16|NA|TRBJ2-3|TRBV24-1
TGTGCCACCAGTGATCCCCGAGCAGAGAGCACAGATACGCAGTATTTT
CATSDPRAESTDTQYF
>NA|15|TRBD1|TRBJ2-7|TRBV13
TGTGCCAGCAGCTCGTACGGACAGGTCTCCTACGAGCAGTACTTC
CASSSYGQVSYEQYF
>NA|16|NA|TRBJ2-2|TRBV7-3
TGTGCCAGCAGCTTAGAGGCAGAGTTCCTCACCGGGGAGCTGTTTTTT
CASSLEAEFLTGELFF
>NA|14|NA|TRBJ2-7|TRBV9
TGTGCCAGCAGCGTAGGGGTGGGATCTGGCGAGCAGTACTTC
CASSVGVGSGEQYF
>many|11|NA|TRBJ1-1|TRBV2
TGTGCCAGCGAAATGAACACTGAAGCTTTCTTT
CASEMNTEAFF
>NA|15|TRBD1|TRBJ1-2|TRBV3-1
TGTGCCAGCAGCCAGAAAGGACAGGTACACTATGGCTACACCTTC
CASSQKGQVHYGYTF
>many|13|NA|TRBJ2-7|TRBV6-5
TGTGCCAGCAGTTACGGCAGGTTGTACGAGCAGTACTTC
CASSYGRLYEQYF
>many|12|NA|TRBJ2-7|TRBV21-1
TGTGCCAGCACCCTCCCGTACGGGGAGCAGTACTTC
CASTLPYGEQYF
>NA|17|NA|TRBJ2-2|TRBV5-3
TGTGCCAGCAGCTTGGGGGCCCGGAGCCGAACGTCCGGGGAGCTGTTTTTT
CASSLGARSRTSGELFF
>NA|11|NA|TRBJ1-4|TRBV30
TGTGCCTGGAGTGATCATGAAAAACTGTTTTTT
CAWSDHEKLFF
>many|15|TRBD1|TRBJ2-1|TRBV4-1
TGCGCCAGCAGCCAAGTACGACAGGGATACAATGAGCAGTTCTTC
CASSQVRQGYNEQFF
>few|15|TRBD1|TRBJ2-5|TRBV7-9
TGTGCCAGCAGCGTAGCTGGGACAGGGGGAGAGACCCAGTACTTC
CASSVAGTGGETQYF
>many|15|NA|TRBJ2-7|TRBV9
TGTGCCAGCAGCGTAGGCCTAGCTGCTACCTACGAGCAGTACTTC
CASSVGLAATYEQYF
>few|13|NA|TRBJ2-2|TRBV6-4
TGTGCCAGCAGTGACCTGGGCACCGGGGAGCTGTTTTTT
CASSDLGTGELFF
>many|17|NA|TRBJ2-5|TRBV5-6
TGTGCCAGCAGTCCTCGGTTCTCGGGGGAAATCAGGGAGACCCAGTACTTC
CASSPRFSGEIRETQYF
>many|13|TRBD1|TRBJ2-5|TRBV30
TGTGCCTGGCGGACAGGGGTTGAAGAGACCCAGTACTTC
CAWRTGVEETQYF
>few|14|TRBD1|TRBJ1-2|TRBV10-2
TGCGCCAGCAGTTCGAGGGGGCAGGGCTATGGCTACACCTTC
CASSSRGQGYGYTF
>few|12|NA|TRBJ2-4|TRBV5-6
TGTGCCAGCAGCTTGCAGACAAACATTCAGTACTTC
CASSLQTNIQYF
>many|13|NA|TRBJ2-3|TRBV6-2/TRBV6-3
TGTGCCAGCACCTCACCCGCTTGGGCTACGCAGTATTTT
CASTSPAWATQYF
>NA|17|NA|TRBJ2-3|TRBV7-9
TGTGCCAGCAGCCCCATACAAAGTAACGGCCTCACAGATACGCAGTATTTT
CASSPIQSNGLTDTQYF
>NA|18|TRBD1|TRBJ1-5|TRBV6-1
TGTGCCAGCAGTGAAGGGACAGGGGGCCCCTATAGCAATCAGCCCCAGCATTTT
CASSEGTGGPYSNQPQHF
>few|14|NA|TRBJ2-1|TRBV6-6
TGTGCCAGCAGTTACGACTTCTCCTACAATGAGCAGTTCTTC
CASSYDFSYNEQFF
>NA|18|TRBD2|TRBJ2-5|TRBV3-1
TGTGCCAGCAACCATGGACTAGCGGGGGGGCCTTCTTCAGAGACCCAGTACTTC
CASNHGLAGGPSSETQYF
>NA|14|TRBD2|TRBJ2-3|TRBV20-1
TGCAGTGCGAGGGACTACCTCGGCACAGATACGCAGTATTTT
CSARDYLGTDTQYF
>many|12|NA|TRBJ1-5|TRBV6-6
TGTGCCAGCAGTACTTCCCGGAAAGACCAGCATTTT
CASSTSRKDQHF
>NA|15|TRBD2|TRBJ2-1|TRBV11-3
TGTGCCAGCAGCTCCGGGACTAGATTGGGCGATGAGCAGTTCTTC
CASSSGTRLGDEQFF
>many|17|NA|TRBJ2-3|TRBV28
TGTGCCAGCAGTTTATTATCTGGACCGAGGGACACAGATACGCAGTATTTT
CASSLLSGPRDTDTQYF
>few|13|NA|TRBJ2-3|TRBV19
TGTGCCACCCGACAGGGGAGGGCAGATACGCAGTATTTT
CATRQGRADTQYF
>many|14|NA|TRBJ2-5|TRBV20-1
TGCAGTGCTAGACCCCCTTTAGGCGACAGGCCGCAGTACTTC
CSARPPLGDRPQYF